Reported below is one T cell receptor beta chain. Its antigen remains unknown. The CDR3 runs to 13 residues. Losses at the gene ends were 6 bases for V and 7 bases for J; bases not matched to a gene: 2. CDR1 and CDR2 (germline): MNHEY, SVGAGI. The sample is drawn from a study of T cell responses to AZD1222 COVID-19 vaccine. On the study more broadly: Second doses were pooled across both intervals (about 4 or about 12 weeks).

Repertoires were generated with immunoSEQ multiplex PCR, while TCRdb's copy carries only in-frame clones and drops some. The sample records roughly 130,000 clones, 80% to 90% being singletons. Study outcomes and limitations: Among the donors, most were white British and more were female, and clonal diversity was possibly underestimated. The breadth and depth of Spike-specific TCRs increased once two AZD1222 doses had been given.

The clonotype was recovered from an adult in good health. The chain joins TRBV6-5 to TRBJ1-6; 8 bases map to TRBD1. This specimen was peripheral blood, taken on day 0 of AZD1222 vaccination. This chain's CDR3 is CASRRTGNSPLHF. In DNA, the CDR3 is TGTGCCAGCAGGAGGACAGGGAATTCACCCCTCCACTTT.